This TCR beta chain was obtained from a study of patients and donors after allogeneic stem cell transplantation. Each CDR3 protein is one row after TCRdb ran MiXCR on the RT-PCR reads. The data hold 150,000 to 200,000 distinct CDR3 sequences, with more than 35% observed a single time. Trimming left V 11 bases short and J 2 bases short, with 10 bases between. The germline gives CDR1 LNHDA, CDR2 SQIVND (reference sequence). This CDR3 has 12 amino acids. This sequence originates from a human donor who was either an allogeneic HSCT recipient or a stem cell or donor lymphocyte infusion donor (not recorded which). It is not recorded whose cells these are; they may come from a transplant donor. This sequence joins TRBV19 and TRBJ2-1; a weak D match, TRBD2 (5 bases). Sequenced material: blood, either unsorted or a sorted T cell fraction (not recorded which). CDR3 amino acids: CAVRAAYNEQFF. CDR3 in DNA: TGTGCCGTCAGAGCGGCCTACAATGAGCAGTTCTTC.